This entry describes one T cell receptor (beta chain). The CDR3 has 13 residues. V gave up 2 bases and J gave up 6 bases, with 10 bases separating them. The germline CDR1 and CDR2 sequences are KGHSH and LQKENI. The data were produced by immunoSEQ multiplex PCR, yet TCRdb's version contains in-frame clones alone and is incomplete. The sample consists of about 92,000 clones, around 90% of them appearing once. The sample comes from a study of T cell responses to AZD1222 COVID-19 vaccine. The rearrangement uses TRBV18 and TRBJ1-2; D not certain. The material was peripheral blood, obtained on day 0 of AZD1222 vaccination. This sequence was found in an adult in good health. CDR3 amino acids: CASSPDLGNGYTF. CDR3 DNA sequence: TGTGCCAGCTCACCAGATCTGGGAAATGGCTACACCTTC.